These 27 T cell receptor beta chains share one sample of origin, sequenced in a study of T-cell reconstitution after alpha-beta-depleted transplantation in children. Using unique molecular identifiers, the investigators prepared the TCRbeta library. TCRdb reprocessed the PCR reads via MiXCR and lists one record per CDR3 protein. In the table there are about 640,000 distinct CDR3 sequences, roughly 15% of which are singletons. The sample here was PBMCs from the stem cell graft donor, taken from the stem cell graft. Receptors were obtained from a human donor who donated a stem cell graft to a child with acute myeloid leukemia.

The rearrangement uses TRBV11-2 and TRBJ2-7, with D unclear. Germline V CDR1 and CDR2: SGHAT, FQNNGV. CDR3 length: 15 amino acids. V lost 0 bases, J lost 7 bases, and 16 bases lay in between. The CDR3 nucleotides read TGTGCCAGCAGCTTAGAGAGCGCCCGAGCTAGGGAGCAGTACGTC. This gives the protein CASSLESARAREQYV.

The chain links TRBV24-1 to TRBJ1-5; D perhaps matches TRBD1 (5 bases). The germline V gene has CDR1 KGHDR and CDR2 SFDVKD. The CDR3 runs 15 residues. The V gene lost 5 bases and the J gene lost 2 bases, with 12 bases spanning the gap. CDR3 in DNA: TGTGCCACCAGTGGGGGCAGATCGGGCAATCAGCCCCAGCATTTT. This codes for CATSGGRSGNQPQHF.

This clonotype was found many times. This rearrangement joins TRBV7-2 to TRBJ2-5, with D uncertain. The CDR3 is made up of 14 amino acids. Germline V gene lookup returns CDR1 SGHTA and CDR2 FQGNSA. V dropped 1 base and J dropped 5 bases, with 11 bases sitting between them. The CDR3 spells CASSLDNYEETQYF. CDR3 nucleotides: TGTGCCAGCAGCTTAGATAACTACGAGGAGACCCAGTACTTC.

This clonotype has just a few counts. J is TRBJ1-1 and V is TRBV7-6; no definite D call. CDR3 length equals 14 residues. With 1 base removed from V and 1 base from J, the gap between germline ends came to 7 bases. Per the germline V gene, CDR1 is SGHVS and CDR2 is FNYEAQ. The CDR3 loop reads CASSLEPGNTEAFF. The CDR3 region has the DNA TGTGCCAGCAGCTTAGAACCGGGGAACACTGAAGCTTTCTTT.

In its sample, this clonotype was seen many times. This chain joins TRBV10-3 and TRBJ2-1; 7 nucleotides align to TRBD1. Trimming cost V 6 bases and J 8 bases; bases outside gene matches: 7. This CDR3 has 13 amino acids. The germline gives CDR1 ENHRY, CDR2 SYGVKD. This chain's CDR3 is CAIRQGNMDEQFF. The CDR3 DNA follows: TGTGCCATCAGACAGGGGAATATGGATGAGCAGTTCTTC.

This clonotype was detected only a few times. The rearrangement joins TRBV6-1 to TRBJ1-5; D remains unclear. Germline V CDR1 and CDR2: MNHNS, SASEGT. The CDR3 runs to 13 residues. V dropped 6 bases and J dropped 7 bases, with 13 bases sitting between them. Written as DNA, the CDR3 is TGTGCCAGCAGCCGGGAGGCGCGACAGCCCCAGCATTTT. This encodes CASSREARQPQHF.

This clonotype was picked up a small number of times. CDR3 nucleotides: TGTGCCAGCAGTTCTCCCATCGAGGATACGCAGTATTTT. Its translation is CASSSPIEDTQYF. The chain combines TRBV12-3 or TRBV12-4 with TRBJ2-3; D unclear. V was clipped by 4 bases and J by 6 bases, with 11 bases between them. CDR3 length: 13 residues.

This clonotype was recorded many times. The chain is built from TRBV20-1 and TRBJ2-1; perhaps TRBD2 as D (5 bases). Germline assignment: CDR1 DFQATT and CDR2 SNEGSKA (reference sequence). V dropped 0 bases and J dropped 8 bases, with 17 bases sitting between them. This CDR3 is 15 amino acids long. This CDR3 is CSARDLRSLVDEQFF. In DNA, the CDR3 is TGCAGTGCTAGAGATCTCCGGTCACTAGTCGATGAGCAGTTCTTC.

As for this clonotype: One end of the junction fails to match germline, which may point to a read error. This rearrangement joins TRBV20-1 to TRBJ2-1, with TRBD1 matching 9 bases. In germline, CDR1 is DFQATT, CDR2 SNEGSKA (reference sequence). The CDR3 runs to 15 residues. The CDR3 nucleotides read TGCTGTGCGGCCGGGACAGGGTCAATGGTCAATGAGCAGTTCTTC. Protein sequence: CCAAGTGSMVNEQFF.

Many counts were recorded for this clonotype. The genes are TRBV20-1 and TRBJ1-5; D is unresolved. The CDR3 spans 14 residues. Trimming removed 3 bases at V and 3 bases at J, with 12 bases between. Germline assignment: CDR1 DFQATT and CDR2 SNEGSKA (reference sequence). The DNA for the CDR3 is TGCAGTGCTAGGCGCGGCCGGGCCAATCAGCCCCAGCATTTT. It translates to CSARRGRANQPQHF.

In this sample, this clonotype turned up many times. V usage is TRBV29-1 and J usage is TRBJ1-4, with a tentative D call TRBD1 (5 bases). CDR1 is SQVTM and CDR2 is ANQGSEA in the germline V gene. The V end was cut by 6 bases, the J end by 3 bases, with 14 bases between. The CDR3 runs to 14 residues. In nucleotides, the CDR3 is TGCAGCGTAGGGACGACACCTCCTAATGAAAAACTGTTTTTT. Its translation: CSVGTTPPNEKLFF.

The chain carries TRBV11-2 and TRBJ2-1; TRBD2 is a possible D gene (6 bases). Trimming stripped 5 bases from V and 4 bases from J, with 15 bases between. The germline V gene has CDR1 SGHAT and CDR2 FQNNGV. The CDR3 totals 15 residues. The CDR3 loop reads CASSLPGGRYNEQFF. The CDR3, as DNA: TGTGCCAGCAGCCTTCCCGGGGGAAGATACAATGAGCAGTTCTTC.

CDR3 in amino acids: CASSGRGGIRTEAFF. CDR3 in DNA: TGTGCCAGCAGTGGGAGAGGGGGGATAAGGACTGAAGCTTTCTTT. The rearrangement uses TRBV6-1 and TRBJ1-1, with a tentative D call TRBD1 (6 bases). V lost 4 bases and J lost 5, with 17 bases in between. Germline V gene lookup returns CDR1 MNHNS and CDR2 SASEGT. The CDR3 runs 15 residues.

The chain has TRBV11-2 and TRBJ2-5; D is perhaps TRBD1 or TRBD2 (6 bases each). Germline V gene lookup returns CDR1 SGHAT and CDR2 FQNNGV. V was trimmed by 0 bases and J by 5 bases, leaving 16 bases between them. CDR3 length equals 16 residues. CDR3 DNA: TGTGCCAGCAGCTTAGAACGGGGGCCGGAGGTCGAGACCCAGTACTTC. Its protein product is CASSLERGPEVETQYF.

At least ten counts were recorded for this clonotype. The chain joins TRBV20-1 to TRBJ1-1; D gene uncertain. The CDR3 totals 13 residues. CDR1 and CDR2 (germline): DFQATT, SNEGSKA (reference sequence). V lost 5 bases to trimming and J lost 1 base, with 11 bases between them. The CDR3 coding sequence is TGCAGTGCTGGCATAAGCACGAACACTGAAGCTTTCTTT. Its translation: CSAGISTNTEAFF.

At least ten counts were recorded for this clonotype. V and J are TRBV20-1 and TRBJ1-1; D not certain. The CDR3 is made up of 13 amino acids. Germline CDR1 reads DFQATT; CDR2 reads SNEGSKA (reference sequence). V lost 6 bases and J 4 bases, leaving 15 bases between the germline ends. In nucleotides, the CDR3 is TGCAGTGCGCGAGTTACACGGGGCACTGAAGCTTTCTTT. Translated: CSARVTRGTEAFF.

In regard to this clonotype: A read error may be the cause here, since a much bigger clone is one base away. As DNA, the CDR3 is TGTGCCATCAGTGAAGGGACAGGGAATAATGAAAAACTGATTTTT. It encodes CAISEGTGNNEKLIF. The V gene is TRBV10-3, the J gene TRBJ1-4, with 9 bases fitting TRBD1. This CDR3 is built from 15 residues. Germline V lookup: CDR1 ENHRY, CDR2 SYGVKD.

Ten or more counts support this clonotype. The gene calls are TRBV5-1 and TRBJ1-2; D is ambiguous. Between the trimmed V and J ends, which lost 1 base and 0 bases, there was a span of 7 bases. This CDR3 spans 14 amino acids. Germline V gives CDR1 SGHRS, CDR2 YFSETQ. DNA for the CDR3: TGCGCCAGCAGCTTGCGGACGGCTAACTATGGCTACACCTTC. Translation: CASSLRTANYGYTF.

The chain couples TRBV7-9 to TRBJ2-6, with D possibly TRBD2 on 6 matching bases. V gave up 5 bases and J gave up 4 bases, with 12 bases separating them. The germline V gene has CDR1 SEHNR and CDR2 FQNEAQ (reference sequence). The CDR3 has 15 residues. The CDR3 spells CASSPRGYGANVLTF. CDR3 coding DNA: TGTGCCAGCAGCCCCCGGGGGTACGGGGCCAACGTCCTGACTTTC.

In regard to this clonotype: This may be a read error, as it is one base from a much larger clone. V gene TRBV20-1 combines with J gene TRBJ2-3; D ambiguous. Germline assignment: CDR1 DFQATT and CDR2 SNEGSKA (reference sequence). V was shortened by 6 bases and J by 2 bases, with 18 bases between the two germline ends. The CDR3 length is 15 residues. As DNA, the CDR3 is TGCAGTGCCGCCTGGGATCTAGTTAACACAGATACGCAGTATTTT. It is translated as CSAAWDLVNTDTQYF.

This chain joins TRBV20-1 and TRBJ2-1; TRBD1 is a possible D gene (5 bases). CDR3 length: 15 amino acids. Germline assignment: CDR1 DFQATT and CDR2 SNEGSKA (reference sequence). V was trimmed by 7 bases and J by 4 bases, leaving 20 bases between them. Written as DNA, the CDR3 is TGCAGTGTTGAGCCGACAGCCAGCCCATACAATGAGCAGTTCTTC. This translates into CSVEPTASPYNEQFF.

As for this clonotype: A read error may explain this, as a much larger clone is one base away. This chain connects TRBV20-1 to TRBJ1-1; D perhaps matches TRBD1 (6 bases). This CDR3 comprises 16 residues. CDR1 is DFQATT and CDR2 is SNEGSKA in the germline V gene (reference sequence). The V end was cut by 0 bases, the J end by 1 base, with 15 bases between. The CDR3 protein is CSARDNWGAANTEAFF. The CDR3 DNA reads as TGCAGTGCTAGAGATAACTGGGGGGCAGCGAACACTGAAGCTTTCTTT.

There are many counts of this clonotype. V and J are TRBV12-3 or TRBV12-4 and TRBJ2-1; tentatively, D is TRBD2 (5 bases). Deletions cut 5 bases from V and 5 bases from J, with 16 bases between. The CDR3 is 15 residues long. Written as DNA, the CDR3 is TGTGCCAGCAGTCCGTATCGGGGTCCTAACAATGAGCAGTTCTTC. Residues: CASSPYRGPNNEQFF.

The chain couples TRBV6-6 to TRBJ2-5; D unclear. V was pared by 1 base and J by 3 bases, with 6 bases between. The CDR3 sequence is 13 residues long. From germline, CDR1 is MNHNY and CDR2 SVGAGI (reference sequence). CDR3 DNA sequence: TGTGCCAGCAGTTACTGGCTCAAAGAGACCCAGTACTTC. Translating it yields CASSYWLKETQYF.

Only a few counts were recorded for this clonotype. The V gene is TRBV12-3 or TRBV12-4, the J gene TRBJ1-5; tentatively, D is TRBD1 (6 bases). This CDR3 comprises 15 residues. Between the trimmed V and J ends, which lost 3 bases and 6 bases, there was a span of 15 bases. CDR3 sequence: CASSFGNRDTQPQHF. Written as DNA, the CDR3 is TGTGCCAGCAGTTTTGGGAACAGGGACACTCAGCCCCAGCATTTT.

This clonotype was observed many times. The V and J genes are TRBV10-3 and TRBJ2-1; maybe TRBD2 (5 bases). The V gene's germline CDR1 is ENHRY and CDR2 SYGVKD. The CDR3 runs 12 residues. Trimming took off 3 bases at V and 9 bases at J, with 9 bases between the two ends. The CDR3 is CAISDWAGEQFF. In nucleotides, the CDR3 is TGTGCCATCAGTGATTGGGCGGGTGAGCAGTTCTTC.

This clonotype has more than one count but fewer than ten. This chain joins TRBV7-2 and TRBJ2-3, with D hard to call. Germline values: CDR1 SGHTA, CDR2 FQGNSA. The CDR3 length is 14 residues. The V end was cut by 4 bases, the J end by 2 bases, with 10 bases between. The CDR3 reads CASSSAYLTDTQYF. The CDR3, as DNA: TGTGCCAGCAGCTCGGCATACCTCACAGATACGCAGTATTTT.